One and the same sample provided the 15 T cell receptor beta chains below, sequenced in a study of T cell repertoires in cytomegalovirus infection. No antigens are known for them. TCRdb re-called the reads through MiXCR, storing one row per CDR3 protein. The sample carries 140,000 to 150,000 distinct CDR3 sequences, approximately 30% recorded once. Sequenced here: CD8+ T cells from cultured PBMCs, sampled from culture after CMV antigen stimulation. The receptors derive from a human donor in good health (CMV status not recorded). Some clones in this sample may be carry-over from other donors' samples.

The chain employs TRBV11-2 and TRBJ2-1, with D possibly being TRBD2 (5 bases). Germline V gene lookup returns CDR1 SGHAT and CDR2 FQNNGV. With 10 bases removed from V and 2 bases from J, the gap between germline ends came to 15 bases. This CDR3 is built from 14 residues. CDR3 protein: CATPRAEPYNEQFF. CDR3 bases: TGTGCCACCCCGAGGGCTGAACCCTACAATGAGCAGTTCTTC. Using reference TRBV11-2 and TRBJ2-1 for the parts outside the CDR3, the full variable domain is EAGVAQSPRYKIIEKRQSVAFWCNPISGHATLYWYQQILGQGPKLLIQFQNNGVVDDSQLPKDRFSAERLKGVDSTLKIQPAKLEDSAVYLCATPRAEPYNEQFFGPGTRLTVL.

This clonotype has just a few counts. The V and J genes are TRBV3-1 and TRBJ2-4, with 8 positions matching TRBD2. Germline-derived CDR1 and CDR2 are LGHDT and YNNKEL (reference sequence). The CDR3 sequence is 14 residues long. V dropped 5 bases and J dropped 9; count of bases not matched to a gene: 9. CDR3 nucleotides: TGTGCCAGCAGCAAAGCGGGGGAAGCGGGCATTCAGTACTTC. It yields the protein CASSKAGEAGIQYF.

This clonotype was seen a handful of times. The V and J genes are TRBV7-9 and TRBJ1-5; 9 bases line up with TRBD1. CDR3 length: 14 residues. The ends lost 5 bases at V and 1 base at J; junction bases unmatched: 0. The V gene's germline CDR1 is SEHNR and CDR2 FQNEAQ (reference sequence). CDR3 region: CASSTGGSNQPQHF. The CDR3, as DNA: TGTGCCAGCAGCACAGGGGGCAGCAATCAGCCCCAGCATTTT. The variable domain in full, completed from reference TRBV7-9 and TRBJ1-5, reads DTGVSQNPRHKITKRGQNVTFRCDPISEHNRLYWYRQTLGQGPEFLTYFQNEAQLEKSRLLSDRFSAERPKGSFSTLEIQRTEQGDSAMYLCASSTGGSNQPQHFGDGTRLSIL.

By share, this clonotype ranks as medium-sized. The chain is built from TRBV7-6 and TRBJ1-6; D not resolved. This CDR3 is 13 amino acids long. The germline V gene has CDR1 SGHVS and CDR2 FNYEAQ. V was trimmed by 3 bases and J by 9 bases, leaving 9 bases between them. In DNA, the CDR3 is TGTGCCAGCAGCTTTGACGTCGCTTCACCCCTCCACTTT. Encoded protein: CASSFDVASPLHF.

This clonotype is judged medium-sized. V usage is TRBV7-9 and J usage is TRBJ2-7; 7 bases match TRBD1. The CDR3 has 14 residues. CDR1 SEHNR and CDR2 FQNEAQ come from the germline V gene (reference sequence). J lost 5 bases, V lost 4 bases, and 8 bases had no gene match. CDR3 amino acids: CASSSRQGIDEQYF. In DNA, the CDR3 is TGTGCCAGCAGCTCCAGACAGGGTATCGACGAGCAGTACTTC. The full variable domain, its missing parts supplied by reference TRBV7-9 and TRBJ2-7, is DTGVSQNPRHKITKRGQNVTFRCDPISEHNRLYWYRQTLGQGPEFLTYFQNEAQLEKSRLLSDRFSAERPKGSFSTLEIQRTEQGDSAMYLCASSSRQGIDEQYFGPGTRLTVT.

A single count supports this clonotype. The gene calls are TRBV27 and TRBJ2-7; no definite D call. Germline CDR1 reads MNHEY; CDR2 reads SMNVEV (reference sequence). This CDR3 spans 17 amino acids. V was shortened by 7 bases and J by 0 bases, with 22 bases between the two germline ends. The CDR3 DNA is TGTGCCAGCAATACGACCGGATACTCGCTAAGCTCCTACGAGCAGTACTTC. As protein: CASNTTGYSLSSYEQYF.

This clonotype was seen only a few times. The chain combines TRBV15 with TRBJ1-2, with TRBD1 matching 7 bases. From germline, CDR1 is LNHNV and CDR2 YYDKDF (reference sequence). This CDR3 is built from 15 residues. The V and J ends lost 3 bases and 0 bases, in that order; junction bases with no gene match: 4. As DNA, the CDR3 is TGTGCCACCAGCAGGGGGGACAGACCTAACTATGGCTACACCTTC. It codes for CATSRGDRPNYGYTF. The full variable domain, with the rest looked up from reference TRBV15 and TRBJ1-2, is DAMVIQNPRYQVTQFGKPVTLSCSQTLNHNVMYWYQQKSSQAPKLLFHYYDKDFNNEADTPDNFQSRRPNTSFCFLDIRSPGLGDTAMYLCATSRGDRPNYGYTFGSGTRLTVV.

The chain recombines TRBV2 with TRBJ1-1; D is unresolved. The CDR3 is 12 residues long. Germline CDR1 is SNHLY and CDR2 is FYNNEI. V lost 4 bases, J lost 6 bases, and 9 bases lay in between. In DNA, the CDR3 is TGTGCCAGCAGTGCCGTTGGTGCTGAAGCTTTCTTT. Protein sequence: CASSAVGAEAFF.

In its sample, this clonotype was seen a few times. The CDR3 coding sequence is TGCGCCAGCAGCTTGGCGGGGCGCCGGGATGAAAAACTGTTTTTT. Translating gives CASSLAGRRDEKLFF. The chain couples TRBV5-1 to TRBJ1-4; TRBD1 is a possible D gene (5 bases). Germline V gene data show CDR1 as SGHRS and CDR2 as YFSETQ. This CDR3 comprises 15 residues. Trimming stripped 0 bases from V and 6 bases from J, with 12 bases between. The variable domain in full, with the rest retrieved from reference TRBV5-1 and TRBJ1-4, is KAGVTQTPRYLIKTRGQQVTLSCSPISGHRSVSWYQQTPGQGLQFLFEYFSETQRNKGNFPGRFSGRQFSNSRSEMNVSTLELGDSALYLCASSLAGRRDEKLFFGSGTQLSVL.

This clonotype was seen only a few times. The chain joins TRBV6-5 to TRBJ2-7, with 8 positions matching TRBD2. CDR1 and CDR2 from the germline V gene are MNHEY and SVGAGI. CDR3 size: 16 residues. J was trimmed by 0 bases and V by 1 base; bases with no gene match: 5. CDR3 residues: CASSYWLRGDSYEQYF. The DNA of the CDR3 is TGTGCCAGCAGTTACTGGCTGCGGGGGGACTCCTACGAGCAGTACTTC.

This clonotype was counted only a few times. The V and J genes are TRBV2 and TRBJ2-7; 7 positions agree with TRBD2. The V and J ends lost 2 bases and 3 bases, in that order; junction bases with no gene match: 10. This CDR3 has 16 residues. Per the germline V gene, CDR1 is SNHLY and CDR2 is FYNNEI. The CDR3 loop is CASSELGLADYYEQYF. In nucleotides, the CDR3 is TGTGCCAGCAGTGAACTGGGGCTAGCGGACTACTACGAGCAGTACTTC.

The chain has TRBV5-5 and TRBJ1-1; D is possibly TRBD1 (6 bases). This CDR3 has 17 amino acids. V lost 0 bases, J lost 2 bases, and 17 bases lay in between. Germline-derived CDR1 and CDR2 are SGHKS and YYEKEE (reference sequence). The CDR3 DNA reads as TGTGCCAGCAGCTTGGTCTGGGTGGGGACATCAAACACTGAAGCTTTCTTT. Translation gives CASSLVWVGTSNTEAFF.

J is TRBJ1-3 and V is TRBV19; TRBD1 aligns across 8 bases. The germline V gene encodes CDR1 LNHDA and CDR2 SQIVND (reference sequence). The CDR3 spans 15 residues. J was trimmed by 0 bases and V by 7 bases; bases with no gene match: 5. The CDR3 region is CASMTGAFSGNTIYF. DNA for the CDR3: TGTGCCAGTATGACAGGGGCCTTCTCTGGAAACACCATATATTTT.

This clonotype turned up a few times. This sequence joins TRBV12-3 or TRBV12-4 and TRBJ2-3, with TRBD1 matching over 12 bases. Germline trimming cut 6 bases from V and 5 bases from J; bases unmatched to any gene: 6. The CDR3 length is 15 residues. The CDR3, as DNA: TGTGCCAGCAGCTCCGGGACAGGGGGCCAAGATACGCAGTATTTT. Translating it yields CASSSGTGGQDTQYF.

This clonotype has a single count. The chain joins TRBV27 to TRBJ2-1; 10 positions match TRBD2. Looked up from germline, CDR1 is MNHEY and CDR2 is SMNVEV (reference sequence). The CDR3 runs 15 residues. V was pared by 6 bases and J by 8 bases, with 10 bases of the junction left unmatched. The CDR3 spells CASSFPSGGGDEQFF. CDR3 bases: TGTGCCAGCAGCTTCCCTAGCGGGGGAGGAGATGAGCAGTTCTTC.